Included here is one T cell receptor (beta chain) sequence, with context. The antigen is not known. This entry is derived from a study of T cells in Graves' hyperthyroidism and ophthalmopathy. General study results and limits: The blood repertoire included most of the expanded thyroid clonotypes above 0.001.

RNA transcripts were the template for amplifying TCR beta CDR3 regions. First-round RT-PCR with HTBI primers amplified the TCR CDR3 region. TCRdb reprocessed the multiplex PCR reads with MiXCR, giving one entry per CDR3 protein. The repertoire has over 700,000 distinct CDR3 sequences, 35% to 45% of them found once; the top ten carry 7% to 10%. This CDR3 spans 15 amino acids. In germline, CDR1 is SGHNT, CDR2 YYREEE (reference sequence). J was trimmed by 8 bases and V by 4 bases; bases with no gene match: 8. Sequencing was done on a sample of blood. This chain connects TRBV5-4 to TRBJ1-6, with TRBD1 matching over 8 bases. This receptor was taken from a young man with Graves' hyperthyroidism. In DNA form, the CDR3 reads TGTGCCAGCAGCACTAGACAGGGGACGGATTCACCCCTCCACTTT. Its translation is CASSTRQGTDSPLHF.